This note documents a single T cell receptor beta chain sequence. This specimen comes from a study of blood T cell repertoires in COVID-19. On the study more broadly: COVID-19 samples, acute and convalescent, were from the United States, Italy and Spain.

V shed 0 bases and J shed 3 bases, with 18 bases lying between them. The CDR3 sequence is 17 residues long. Per the germline V gene, CDR1 is SGDLS and CDR2 is YYNGEE. Measured with immunoSEQ multiplex PCR; TCRdb has only the in-frame clones, and not every one. This sample has some 320,000 clones; roughly 88% occur once, and the top ten carry 6.9%. This clonotype was obtained from a woman in her 30s who had recovered from COVID-19. Sequenced input: peripheral blood. The chain employs TRBV9 and TRBJ2-5, with a weak D call TRBD1 (6 bases). DNA of the CDR3: TGTGCCAGCAGCGTAGTATGGACCGGGACACCTAAAGAGACCCAGTACTTC. Its protein product is CASSVVWTGTPKETQYF.